This entry is about one TCR beta chain. Its antigen is not known. The sample belongs to a study of cytomegalovirus exposure and HLA in healthy donors. Points from the study as a whole: Analyzed later, most CMV-associated TCR beta chains appeared HLA-restricted. Later genetic work tied a missense DCLRE1C variant to beta-chain V and J trimming. Of the V segments, some could not be distinguished, including TRBV6-2 and TRBV6-3, and were excluded. Most likely, a cluster of highly shared sequence variants arose as a sequencing artifact.

PCR primers comprised 60 Vbeta and 13 Jbeta primers. Clones were sequenced by immunoSEQ multiplex PCR, and TCRdb holds only the in-frame ones, with some missing. The repertoire holds about 100,000 clones, 76% seen once, with 4.1% in the top ten. The CDR3 sequence is 15 residues long. V lost 5 bases to trimming and J lost 6 bases; unmatched junction nucleotides: 8. Germline V gives CDR1 SGHAT, CDR2 FQNNGV. The receptor's source is a man aged 40-55 years in good health and CMV-seronegative. V and J are TRBV11-2 and TRBJ2-7; 12 bases map to TRBD1. The sample consisted of PBMCs. The CDR3 DNA reads as TGTGCCAGCAGCCATTCCGGGACAGGGGGCACCGAGCAGTACTTC. Residues: CASSHSGTGGTEQYF.